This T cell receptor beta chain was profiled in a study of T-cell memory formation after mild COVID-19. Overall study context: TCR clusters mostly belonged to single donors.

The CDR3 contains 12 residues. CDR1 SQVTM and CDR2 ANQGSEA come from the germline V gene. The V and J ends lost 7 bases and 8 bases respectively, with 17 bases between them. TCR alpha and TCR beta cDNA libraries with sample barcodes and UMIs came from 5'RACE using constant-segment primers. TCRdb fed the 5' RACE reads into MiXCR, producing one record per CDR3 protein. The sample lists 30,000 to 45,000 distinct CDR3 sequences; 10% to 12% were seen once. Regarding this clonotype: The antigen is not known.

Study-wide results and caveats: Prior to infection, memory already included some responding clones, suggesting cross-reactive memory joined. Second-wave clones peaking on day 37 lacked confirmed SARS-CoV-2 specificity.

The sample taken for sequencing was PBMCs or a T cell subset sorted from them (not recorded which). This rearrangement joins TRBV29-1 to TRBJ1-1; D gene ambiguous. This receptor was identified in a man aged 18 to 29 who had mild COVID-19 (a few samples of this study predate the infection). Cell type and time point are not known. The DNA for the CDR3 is TGCAGCGCCAACAGCGGGAGAGGGGAAGCTTTCTTT. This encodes CSANSGRGEAFF.